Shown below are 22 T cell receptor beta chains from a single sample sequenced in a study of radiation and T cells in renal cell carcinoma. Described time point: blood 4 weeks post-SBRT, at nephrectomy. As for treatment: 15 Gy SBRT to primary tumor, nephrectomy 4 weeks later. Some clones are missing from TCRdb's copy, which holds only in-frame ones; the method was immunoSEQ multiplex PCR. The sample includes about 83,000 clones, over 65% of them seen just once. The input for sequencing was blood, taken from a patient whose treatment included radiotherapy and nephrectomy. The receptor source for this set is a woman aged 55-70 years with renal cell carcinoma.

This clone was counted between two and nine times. Written as DNA, the CDR3 is TGTGCCAGCAGTTACGTAAGGGGGGGATTCGAAGCTTTCTTT. As protein: CASSYVRGGFEAFF. This chain uses TRBV6-6 with TRBJ1-1; a weak D match, TRBD1 (6 bases). There are 14 residues in the CDR3. Germline assignment: CDR1 MNHNY and CDR2 SVGAGI (reference sequence). V lost 2 bases to trimming and J lost 8 bases, with 15 bases between them.

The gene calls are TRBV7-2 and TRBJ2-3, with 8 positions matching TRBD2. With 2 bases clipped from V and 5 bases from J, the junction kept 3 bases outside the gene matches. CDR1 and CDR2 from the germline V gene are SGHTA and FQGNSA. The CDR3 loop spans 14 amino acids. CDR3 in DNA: TGTGCCAGCAGCTTAAACAGCGGGAGAGATACGCAGTATTTT. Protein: CASSLNSGRDTQYF.

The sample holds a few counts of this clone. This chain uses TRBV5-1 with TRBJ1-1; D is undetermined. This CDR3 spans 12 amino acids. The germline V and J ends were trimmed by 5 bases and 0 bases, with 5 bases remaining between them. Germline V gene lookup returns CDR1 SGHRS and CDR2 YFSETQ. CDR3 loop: CASRFMNTEAFF. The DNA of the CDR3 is TGCGCCAGCAGGTTTATGAACACTGAAGCTTTCTTT.

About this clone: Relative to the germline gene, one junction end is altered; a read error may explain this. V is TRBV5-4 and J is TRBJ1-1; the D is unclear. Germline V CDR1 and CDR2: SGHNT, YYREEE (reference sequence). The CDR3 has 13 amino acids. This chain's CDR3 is CASSLFEADQAFF. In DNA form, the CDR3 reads TGCGCCAGCAGCTTGTTTGAGGCAGACCAAGCTTTCTTT.

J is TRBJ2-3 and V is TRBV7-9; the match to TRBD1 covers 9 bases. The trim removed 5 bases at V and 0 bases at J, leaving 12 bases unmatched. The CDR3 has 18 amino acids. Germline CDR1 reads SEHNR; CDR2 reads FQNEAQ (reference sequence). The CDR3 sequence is CASSALGQGSRSTDTQYF. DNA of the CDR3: TGTGCCAGCAGCGCTCTGGGACAGGGTTCGAGGAGCACAGATACGCAGTATTTT.

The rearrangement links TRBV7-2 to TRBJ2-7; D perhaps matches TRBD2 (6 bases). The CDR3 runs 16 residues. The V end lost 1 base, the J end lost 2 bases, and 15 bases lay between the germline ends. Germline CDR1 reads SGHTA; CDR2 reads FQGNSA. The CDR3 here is CASSLDVWGLTYEQYF. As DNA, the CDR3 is TGTGCCAGCAGCTTAGATGTCTGGGGACTCACCTACGAGCAGTACTTC.

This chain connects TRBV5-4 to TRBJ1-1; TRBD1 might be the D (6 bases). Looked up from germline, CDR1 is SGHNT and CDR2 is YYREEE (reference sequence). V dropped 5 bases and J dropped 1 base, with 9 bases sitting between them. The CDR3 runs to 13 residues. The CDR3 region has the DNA TGTGCCAGCAGACGACAGGAGAACACTGAAGCTTTCTTT. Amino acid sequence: CASRRQENTEAFF. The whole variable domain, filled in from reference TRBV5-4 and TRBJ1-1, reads ETGVTQSPTHLIKTRGQQVTLRCSSQSGHNTVSWYQQALGQGPQFIFQYYREEENGRGNFPPRFSGLQFPNYSSELNVNALELDDSALYLCASRRQENTEAFFGQGTRLTVV.

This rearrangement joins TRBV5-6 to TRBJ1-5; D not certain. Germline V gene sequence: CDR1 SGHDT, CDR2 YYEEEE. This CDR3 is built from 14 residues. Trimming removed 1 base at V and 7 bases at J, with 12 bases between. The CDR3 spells CASSLLTQTQPQHF. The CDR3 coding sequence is TGTGCCAGCAGCTTGCTGACCCAAACCCAGCCCCAGCATTTT.

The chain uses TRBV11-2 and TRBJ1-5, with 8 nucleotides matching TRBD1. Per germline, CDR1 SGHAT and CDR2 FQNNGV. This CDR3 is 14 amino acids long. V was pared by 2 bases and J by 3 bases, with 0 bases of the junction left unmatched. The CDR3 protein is CASSLQGANQPQHF. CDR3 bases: TGTGCCAGCAGCTTACAGGGGGCCAATCAGCCCCAGCATTTT.

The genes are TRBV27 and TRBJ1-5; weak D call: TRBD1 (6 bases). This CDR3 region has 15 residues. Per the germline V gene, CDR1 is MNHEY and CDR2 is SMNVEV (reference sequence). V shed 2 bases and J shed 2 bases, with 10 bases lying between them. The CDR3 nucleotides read TGTGCCAGCAGTTTAAAAGGGGGAGGCAATCAGCCCCAGCATTTT. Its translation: CASSLKGGGNQPQHF.

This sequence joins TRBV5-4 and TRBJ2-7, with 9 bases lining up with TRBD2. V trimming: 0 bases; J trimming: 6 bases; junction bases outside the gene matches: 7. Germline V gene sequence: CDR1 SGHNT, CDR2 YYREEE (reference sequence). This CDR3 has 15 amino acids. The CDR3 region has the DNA TGTGCCAGCAGCTTGGAGTTAGCGGGAGTAGGCGAGCAGTACTTC. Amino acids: CASSLELAGVGEQYF. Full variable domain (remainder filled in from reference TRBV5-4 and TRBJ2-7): ETGVTQSPTHLIKTRGQQVTLRCSSQSGHNTVSWYQQALGQGPQFIFQYYREEENGRGNFPPRFSGLQFPNYSSELNVNALELDDSALYLCASSLELAGVGEQYFGPGTRLTVT.

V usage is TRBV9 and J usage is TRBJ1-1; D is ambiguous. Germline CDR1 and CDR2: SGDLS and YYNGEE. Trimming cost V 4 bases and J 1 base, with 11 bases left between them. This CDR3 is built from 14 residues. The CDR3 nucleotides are TGTGCCAGCAGCCCGCATACGGGGAACACTGAAGCTTTCTTT. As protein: CASSPHTGNTEAFF.

CDR3 nucleotide sequence: TGTGCCAGCAGCCTAGTCAGGGGGCGACGGACTGAAGCTTTCTTT. Translation: CASSLVRGRRTEAFF. The V and J genes are TRBV7-2 and TRBJ1-1; 8 bases agree with TRBD1. CDR1 is SGHTA, CDR2 FQGNSA, per germline. V lost 5 bases, J lost 5 bases, and 10 bases stayed unmatched. The CDR3 consists of 15 residues.

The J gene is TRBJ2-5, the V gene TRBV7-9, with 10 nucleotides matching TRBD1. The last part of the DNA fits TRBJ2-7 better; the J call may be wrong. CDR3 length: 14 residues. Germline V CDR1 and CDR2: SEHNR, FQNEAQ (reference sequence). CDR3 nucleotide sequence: TGTGCCAGCACCCCCGGGACAGGGGTAGACGAGCAGTACTTC. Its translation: CASTPGTGVDEQYF.

CDR3 DNA sequence: TGCAGCGTTGAAACAGCCTACGAGCAGTACTTC. The encoded protein is CSVETAYEQYF. The chain carries TRBV29-1 and TRBJ2-7; D uncertain. CDR1 is SQVTM, CDR2 ANQGSEA, per germline. V lost 2 bases to trimming and J lost 2 bases, with 4 bases between them. This CDR3 contains 11 residues.

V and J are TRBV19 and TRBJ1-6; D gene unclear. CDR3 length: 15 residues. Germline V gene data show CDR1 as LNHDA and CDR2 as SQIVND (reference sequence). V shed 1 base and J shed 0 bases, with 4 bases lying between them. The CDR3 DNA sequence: TGTGCCAGTAGTATAGCTGCCTCCTATAATTCACCCCTCCACTTT. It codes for CASSIAASYNSPLHF. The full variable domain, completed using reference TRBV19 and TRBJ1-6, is DGGITQSPKYLFRKEGQNVTLSCEQNLNHDAMYWYRQDPGQGLRLIYYSQIVNDFQKGDIAEGYSVSREKKESFPLTVTSAQKNPTAFYLCASSIAASYNSPLHFGNGTRLTVT.

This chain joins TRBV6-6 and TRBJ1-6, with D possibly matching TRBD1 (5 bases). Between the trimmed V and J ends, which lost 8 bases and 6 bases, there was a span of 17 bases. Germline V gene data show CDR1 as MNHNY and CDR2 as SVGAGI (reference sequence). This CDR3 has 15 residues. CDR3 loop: CASGESGLSNSPLHF. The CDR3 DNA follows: TGTGCCAGCGGCGAATCGGGACTGAGTAATTCACCCCTCCACTTT.

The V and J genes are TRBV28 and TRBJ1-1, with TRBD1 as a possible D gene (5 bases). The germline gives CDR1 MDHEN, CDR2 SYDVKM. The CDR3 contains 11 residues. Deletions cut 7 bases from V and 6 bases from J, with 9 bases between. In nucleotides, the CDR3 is TGTGCCAGCATCCGGGGCGCTGAAGCTTTCTTT. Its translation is CASIRGAEAFF. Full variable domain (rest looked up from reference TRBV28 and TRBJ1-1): DVKVTQSSRYLVKRTGEKVFLECVQDMDHENMFWYRQDPGLGLRLIYFSYDVKMKEKGDIPEGYSVSREKKERFSLILESASTNQTSMYLCASIRGAEAFFGQGTRLTVV.

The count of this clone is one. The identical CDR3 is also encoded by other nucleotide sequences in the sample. CDR3 nucleotide sequence: TGTGCCAGTAGACTAGCGGGACCATACGAGCAGTACTTC. Encoded protein: CASRLAGPYEQYF. This chain links TRBV27 with TRBJ2-7; 11 bases agree with TRBD2. The CDR3 has 13 residues. CDR1 is MNHEY, CDR2 SMNVEV, per germline (reference sequence). J lost 4 bases, V lost 9 bases, and 5 bases had no gene match.

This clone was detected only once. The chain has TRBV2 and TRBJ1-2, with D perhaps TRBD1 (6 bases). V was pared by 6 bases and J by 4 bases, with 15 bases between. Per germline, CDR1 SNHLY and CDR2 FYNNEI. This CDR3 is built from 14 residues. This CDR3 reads CASRTGIGAYGYTF. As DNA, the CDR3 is TGTGCCAGCAGAACAGGGATCGGGGCCTATGGCTACACCTTC.

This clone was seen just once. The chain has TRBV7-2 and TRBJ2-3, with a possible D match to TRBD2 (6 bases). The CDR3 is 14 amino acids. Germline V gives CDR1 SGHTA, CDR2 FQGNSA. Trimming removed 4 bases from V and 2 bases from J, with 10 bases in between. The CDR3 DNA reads TGTGCCAGCAGCTGGTCTAGCGACACAGATACGCAGTATTTT. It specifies CASSWSSDTDTQYF.

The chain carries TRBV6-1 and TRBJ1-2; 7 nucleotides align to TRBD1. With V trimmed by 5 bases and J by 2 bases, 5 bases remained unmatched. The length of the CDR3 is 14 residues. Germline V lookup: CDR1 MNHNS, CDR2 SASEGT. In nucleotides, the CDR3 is TGTGCCAGCAGTTATCAGACAGGGAACTATGGCTACACCTTC. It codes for CASSYQTGNYGYTF.